This paragraph reports one TCR beta chain. This specimen belongs to a study of blood T cell repertoires in COVID-19. About the study: T cells, B-cell-depleted T cells, or PBMCs provided the cDNA or gDNA that served as material.

Under the authors' procedure: Estimated nucleated cell counts came from reference gene primer amplification. Sequencing used immunoSEQ multiplex PCR; TCRdb keeps in-frame clones, though not all of them. From that table come the V and J calls and clone size; the DNA was used to work out D and trimming. The sample yields about 250,000 clones, around 90% seen once. Participants, roughly 18 to 90 years old, spanned more than 20 US areas. Donors of Cohort 3 who recovered were those that had two negative PCRs, clearance, or symptom resolution. CDR3 length: 14 residues. Germline lookup yields CDR1 GTSNPN and CDR2 SVGIG (reference sequence). The V and J ends lost 3 bases and 6 bases respectively, with 17 bases between them.

V and J are TRBV30 and TRBJ1-1; maybe TRBD1 (5 bases). Sequenced material: PBMCs or T cells enriched from blood (not recorded which). The sequence was collected from a woman aged 50 to 65 who had recovered from COVID-19. CDR3 sequence: CAWRERGGAAEAFF. The CDR3 region has the DNA TGTGCCTGGAGAGAACGAGGAGGGGCCGCTGAAGCTTTCTTT.